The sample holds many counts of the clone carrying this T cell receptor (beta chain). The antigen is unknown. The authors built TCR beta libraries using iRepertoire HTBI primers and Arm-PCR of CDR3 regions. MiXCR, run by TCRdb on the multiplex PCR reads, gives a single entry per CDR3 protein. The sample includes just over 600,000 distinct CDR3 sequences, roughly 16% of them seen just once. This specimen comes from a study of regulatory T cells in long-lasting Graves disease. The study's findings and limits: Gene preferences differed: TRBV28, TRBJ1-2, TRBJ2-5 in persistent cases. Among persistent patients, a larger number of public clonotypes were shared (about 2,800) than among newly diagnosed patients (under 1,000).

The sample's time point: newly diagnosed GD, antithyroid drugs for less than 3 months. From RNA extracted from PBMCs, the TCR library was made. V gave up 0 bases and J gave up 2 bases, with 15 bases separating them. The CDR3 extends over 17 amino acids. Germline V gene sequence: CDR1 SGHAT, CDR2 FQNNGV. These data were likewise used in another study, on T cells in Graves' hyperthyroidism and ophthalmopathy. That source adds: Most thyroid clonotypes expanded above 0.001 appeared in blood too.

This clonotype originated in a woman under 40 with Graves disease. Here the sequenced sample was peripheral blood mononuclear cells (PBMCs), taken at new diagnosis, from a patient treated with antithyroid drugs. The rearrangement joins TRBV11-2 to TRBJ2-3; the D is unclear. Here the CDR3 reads CASSLEVGYFATDTQYF. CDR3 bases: TGTGCCAGCAGCTTAGAGGTCGGTTATTTCGCCACAGATACGCAGTATTTT.